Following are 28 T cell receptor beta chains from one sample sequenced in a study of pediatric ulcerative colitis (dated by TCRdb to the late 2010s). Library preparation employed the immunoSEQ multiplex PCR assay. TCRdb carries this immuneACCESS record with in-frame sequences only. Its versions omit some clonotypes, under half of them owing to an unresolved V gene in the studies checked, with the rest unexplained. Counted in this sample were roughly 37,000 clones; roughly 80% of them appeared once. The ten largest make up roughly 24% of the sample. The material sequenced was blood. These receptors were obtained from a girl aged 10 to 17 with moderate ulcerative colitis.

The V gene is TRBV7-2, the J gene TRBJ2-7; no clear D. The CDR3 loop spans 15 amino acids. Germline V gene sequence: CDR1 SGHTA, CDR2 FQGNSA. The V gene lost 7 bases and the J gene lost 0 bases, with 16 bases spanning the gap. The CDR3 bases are TGTGCCAGCACCCAAATAGGCGTATACTCCTACGAGCAGTACTTC. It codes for CASTQIGVYSYEQYF.

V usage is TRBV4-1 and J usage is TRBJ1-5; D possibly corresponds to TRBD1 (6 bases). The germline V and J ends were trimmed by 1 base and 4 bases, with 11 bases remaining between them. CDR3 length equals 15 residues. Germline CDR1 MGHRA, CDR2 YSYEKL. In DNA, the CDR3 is TGCGCCAGCAGCCAAGTGGACAGCCCTAATCAGCCCCAGCATTTT. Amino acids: CASSQVDSPNQPQHF.

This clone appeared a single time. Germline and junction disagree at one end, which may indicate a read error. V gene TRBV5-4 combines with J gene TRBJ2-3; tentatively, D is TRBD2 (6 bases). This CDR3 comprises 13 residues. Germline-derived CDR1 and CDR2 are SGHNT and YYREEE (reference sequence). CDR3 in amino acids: CACSMEGLDTQYF. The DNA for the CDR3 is TGTGCCTGCAGCATGGAGGGACTCGATACGCAGTATTTT.

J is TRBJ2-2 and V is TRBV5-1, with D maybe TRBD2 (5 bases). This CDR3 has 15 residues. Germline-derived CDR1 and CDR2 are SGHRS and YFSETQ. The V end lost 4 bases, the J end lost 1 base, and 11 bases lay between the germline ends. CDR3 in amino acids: CASSRRTQNTGELFF. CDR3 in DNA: TGCGCCAGCAGCCGTCGGACTCAGAACACCGGGGAGCTGTTTTTT.

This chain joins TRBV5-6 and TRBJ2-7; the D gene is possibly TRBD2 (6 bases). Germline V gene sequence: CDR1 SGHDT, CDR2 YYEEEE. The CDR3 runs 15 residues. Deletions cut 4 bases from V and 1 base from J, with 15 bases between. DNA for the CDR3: TGTGCCAGCAGCCCCGACAGCGGGTGGTCCTACGAGCAGTACTTC. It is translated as CASSPDSGWSYEQYF.

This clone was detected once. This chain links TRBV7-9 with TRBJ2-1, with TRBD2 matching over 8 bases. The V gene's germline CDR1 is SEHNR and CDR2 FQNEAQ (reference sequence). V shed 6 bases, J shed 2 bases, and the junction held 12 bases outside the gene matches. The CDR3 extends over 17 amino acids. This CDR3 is CASRSHEREPTYNEQFF. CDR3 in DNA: TGTGCCAGCAGATCACACGAGCGGGAGCCGACCTACAATGAGCAGTTCTTC.

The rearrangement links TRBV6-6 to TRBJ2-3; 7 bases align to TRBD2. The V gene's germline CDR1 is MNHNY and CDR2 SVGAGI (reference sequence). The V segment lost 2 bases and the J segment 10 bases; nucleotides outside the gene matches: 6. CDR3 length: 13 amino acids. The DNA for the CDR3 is TGTGCCAGCAGTTACGCCCCTCGGGGGGCGCAGTATTTT. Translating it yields CASSYAPRGAQYF.

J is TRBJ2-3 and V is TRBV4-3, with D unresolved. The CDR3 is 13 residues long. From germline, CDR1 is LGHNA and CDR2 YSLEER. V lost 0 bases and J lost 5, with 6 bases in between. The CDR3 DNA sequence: TGCGCCAGCAGCCAAGATCGGCGAGATACGCAGTATTTT. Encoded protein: CASSQDRRDTQYF.

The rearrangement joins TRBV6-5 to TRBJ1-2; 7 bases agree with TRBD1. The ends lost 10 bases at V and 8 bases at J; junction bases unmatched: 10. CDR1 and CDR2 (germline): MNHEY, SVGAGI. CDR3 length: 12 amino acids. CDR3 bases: TGTGCCACCTCCAAGGGGGCGGGGGGCTACACCTTC. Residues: CATSKGAGGYTF.

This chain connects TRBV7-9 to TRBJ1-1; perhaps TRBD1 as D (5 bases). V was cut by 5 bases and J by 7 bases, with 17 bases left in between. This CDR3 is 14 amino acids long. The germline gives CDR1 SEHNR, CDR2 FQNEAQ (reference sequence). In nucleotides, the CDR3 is TGTGCCAGCAGCCCTCGTAGGGGAGTATTTGAAGCTTTCTTT. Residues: CASSPRRGVFEAFF.

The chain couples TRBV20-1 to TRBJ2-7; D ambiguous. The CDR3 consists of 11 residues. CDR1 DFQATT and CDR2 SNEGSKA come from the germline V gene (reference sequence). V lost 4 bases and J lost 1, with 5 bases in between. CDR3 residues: CSAMSSYEQYF. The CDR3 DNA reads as TGCAGTGCTATGAGTTCCTACGAGCAGTACTTC.

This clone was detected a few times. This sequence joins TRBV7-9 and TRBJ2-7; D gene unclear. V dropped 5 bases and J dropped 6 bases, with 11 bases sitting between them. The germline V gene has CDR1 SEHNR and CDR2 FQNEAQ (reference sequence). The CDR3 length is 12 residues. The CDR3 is CASSTGPSEQYF. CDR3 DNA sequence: TGTGCCAGCAGCACCGGGCCGTCCGAGCAGTACTTC.

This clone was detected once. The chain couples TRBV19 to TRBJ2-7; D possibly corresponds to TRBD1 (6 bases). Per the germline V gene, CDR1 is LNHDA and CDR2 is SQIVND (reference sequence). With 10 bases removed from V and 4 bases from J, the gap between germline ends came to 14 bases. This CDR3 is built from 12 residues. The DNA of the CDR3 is TGTGCCACTGGGAACAGGGATTACGAGCAGTACTTC. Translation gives CATGNRDYEQYF. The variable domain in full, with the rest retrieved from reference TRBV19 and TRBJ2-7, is DGGITQSPKYLFRKEGQNVTLSCEQNLNHDAMYWYRQDPGQGLRLIYYSQIVNDFQKGDIAEGYSVSREKKESFPLTVTSAQKNPTAFYLCATGNRDYEQYFGPGTRLTVT.

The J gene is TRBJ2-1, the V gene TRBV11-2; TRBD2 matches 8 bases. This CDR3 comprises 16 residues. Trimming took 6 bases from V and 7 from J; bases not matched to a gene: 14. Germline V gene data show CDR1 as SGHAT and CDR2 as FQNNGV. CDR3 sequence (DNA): TGTGCCAGCAGTCCCCTTGCTTGGACTAGCAAAAATGAGCAGTTCTTC. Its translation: CASSPLAWTSKNEQFF.

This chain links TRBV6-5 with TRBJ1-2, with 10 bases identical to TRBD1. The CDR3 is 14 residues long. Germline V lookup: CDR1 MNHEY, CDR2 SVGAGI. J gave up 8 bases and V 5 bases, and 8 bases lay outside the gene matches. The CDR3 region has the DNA TGTGCCAGCAGTACCGGGACAGGGGTGGCGGGCTACACCTTC. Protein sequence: CASSTGTGVAGYTF.

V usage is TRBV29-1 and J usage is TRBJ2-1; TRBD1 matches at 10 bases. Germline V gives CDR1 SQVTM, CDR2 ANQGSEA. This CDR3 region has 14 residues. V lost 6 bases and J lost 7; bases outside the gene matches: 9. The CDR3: CSVEGQGRTNEQFF. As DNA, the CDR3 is TGCAGCGTGGAGGGACAGGGGAGGACGAATGAGCAGTTCTTC.

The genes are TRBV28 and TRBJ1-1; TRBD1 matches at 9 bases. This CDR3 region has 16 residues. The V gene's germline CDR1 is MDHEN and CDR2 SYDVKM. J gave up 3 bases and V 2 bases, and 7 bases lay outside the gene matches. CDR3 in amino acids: CASSLGTGRRDTEAFF. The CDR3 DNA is TGTGCCAGCAGTTTAGGGACAGGGAGGAGGGACACTGAAGCTTTCTTT.

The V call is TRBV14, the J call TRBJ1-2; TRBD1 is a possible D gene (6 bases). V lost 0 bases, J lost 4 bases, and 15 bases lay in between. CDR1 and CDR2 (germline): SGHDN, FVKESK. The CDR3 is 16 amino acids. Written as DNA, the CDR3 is TGTGCCAGCAGCCAAGACGGGACACGGGTCAGCTATGGCTACACCTTC. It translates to CASSQDGTRVSYGYTF.

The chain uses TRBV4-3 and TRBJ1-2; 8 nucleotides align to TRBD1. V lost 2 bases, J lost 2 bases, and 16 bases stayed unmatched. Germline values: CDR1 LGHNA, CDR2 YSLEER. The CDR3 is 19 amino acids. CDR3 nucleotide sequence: TGCGCCAGCAGCCAAAAAGGTCGGTGGGCAGGGGGCCCCAACTATGGCTACACCTTC. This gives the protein CASSQKGRWAGGPNYGYTF.

CDR3 protein: CASSYAGTGNTIYF. In DNA form, the CDR3 reads TGTGCCAGCAGTTACGCAGGAACTGGAAACACCATATATTTT. This sequence joins TRBV6-5 and TRBJ1-3; no clear D gene. This CDR3 comprises 14 residues. Germline assignment: CDR1 MNHEY and CDR2 SVGAGI. V gave up 2 bases and J gave up 2 bases, with 7 bases separating them.

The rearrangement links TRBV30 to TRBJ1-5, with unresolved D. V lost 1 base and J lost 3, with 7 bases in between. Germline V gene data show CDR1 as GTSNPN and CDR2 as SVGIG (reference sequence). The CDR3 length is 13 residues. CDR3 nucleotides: TGTGCCTGGAGTGCCGAGGACAATCAGCCCCAGCATTTT. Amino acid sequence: CAWSAEDNQPQHF.

This CDR3 reads CASSLGPLSGNTIYF. In DNA, the CDR3 is TGCGCCAGCAGCTTGGGCCCCCTCTCTGGAAACACCATATATTTT. The chain carries TRBV5-1 and TRBJ1-3; no clear D gene. V lost 0 bases and J 0 bases, leaving 7 bases between the germline ends. The CDR3 covers 15 residues. Germline V CDR1 and CDR2: SGHRS, YFSETQ.

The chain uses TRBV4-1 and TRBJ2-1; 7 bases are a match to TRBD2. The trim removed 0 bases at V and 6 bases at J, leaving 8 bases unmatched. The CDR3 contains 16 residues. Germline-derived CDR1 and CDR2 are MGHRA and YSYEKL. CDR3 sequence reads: CASSQDLRETGNEQFF. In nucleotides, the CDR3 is TGCGCCAGCAGCCAAGATCTGCGGGAGACGGGCAATGAGCAGTTCTTC.

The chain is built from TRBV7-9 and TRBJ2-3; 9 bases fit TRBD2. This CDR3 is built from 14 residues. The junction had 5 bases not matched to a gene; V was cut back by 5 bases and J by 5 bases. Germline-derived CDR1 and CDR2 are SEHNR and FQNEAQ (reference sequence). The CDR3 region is CASSRGLAGDTQYF. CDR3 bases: TGTGCCAGCAGCCGGGGACTAGCAGGAGATACGCAGTATTTT.

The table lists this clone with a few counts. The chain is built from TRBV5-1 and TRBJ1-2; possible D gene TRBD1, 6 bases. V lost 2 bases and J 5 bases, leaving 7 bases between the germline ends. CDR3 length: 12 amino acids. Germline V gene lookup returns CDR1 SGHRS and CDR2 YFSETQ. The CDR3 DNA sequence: TGCGCCAGCAGCTTAACAGGGTATGGCTACACCTTC. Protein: CASSLTGYGYTF.

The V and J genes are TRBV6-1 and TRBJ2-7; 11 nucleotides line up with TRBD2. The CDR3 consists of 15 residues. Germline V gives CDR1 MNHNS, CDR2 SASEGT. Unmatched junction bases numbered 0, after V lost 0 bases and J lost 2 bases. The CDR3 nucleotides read TGTGCCAGCAGTGAAGCGACTAGCGGGGCCTACGAGCAGTACTTC. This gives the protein CASSEATSGAYEQYF.

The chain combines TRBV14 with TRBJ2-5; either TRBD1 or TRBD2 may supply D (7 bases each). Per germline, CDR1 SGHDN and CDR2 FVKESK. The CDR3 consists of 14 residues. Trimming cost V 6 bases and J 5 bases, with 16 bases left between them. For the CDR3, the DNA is TGTGCCAGCAGTCCCCACCAGGGGGGGGAGACCCAGTACTTC. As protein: CASSPHQGGETQYF.

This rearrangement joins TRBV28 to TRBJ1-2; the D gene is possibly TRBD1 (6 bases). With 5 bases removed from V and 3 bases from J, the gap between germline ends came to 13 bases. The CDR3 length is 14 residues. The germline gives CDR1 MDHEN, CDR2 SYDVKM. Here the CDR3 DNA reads TGTGCCAGCAGTCTCCAGGACAGACACTATGGCTACACCTTC. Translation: CASSLQDRHYGYTF.